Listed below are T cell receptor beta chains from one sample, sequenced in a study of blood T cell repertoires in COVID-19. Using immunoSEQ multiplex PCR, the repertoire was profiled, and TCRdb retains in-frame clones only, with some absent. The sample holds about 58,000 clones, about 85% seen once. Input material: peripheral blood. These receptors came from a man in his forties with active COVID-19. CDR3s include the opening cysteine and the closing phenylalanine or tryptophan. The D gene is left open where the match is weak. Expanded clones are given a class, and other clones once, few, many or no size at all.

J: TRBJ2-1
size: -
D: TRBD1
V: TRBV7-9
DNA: TGTGCCAGCAGCTCAAATACAGGGGTACACTACAATGAGCAGTTCTTC
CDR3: CASSSNTGVHYNEQFF

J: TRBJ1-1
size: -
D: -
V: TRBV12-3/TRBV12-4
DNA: TGTGCCAGCAGTTTACAGGGAAACACTGAAGCTTTCTTT
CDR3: CASSLQGNTEAFF

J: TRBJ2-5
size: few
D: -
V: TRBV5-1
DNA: TGCGCCAGCAGCTTTTGGGGACTGGGACAAGAGACCCAGTACTTC
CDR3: CASSFWGLGQETQYF

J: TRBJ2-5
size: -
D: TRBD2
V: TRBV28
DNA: TGTGCCAGCAGTTTAGGGCTAGCGGGCGGGACCCAGTACTTC
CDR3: CASSLGLAGGTQYF

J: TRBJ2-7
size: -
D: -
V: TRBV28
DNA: TGTGCCAGCAGAGACTACTCGCGGAGGGCCTACGAGCAGTACTTC
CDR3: CASRDYSRRAYEQYF

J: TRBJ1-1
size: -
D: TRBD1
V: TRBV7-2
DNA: TGTGCCAGCAGCTTAGGGAAGACAGGGCCTGAAGCTTTCTTT
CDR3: CASSLGKTGPEAFF

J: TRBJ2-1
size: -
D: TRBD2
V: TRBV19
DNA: TGTGCCAGTAGTTTCCGGGCTAGCGGGTCCTCATACAATGAGCAGTTCTTC
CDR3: CASSFRASGSSYNEQFF

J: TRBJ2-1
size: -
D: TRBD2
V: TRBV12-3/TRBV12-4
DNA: TGTGCCAGCAGTCCCACCGCCGGGAGGGCCCAGTTCTTC
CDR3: CASSPTAGRAQFF

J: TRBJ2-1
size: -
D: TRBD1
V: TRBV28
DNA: TGTGCCAGCAGTCCCCCGGGACAGCAAAATGAGCAGTTCTTC
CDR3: CASSPPGQQNEQFF

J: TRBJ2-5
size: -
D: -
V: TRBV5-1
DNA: TGCGCCAGCAGCCCGGAGGCGGGTCCCGAAGAGACCCAGTACTTC
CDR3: CASSPEAGPEETQYF

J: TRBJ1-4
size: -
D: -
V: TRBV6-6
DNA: TGTGCCAGCAGTTACTTTGAGGAAAAACTGTTTTTT
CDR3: CASSYFEEKLFF

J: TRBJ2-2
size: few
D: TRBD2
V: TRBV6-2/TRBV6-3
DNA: TGTGCCAGCAGCCAGAGCGGGAGGTCCACCGGGGAGCTGTTTTTT
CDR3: CASSQSGRSTGELFF

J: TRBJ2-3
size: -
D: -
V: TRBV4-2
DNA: TGTGCCAGCAGCCAAGACACGCCTAGCGGCACAGATACGCAGTATTTT
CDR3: CASSQDTPSGTDTQYF

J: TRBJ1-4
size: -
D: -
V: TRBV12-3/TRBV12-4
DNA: TGTGCCAGCAGCGAGGCCACTAATGAAAAACTGTTTTTT
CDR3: CASSEATNEKLFF

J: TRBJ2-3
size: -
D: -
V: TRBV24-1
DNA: TGTGCCACCAGTGATCTGGGACACCTCACAGATACGCAGTATTTT
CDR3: CATSDLGHLTDTQYF

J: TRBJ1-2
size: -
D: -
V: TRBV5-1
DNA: TGCGCCAGCAGCTCGACAGGAACAGGCGGCTACACCTTC
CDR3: CASSSTGTGGYTF

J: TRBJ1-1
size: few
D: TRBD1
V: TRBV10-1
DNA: TGCGCCAGCAGCGACTCGACAGGGATGAGAGCTTTCTTT
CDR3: CASSDSTGMRAFF

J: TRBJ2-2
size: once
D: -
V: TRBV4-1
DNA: TGCGCCAGCAGCCAATCCCCCGACTACCCCACCGGGGAGCTGTTTTTT
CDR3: CASSQSPDYPTGELFF

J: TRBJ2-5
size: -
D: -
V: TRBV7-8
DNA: TGTGCCAGCAGCCCCGATACCAACAGGTACCGAGAGACCCAGTACTTC
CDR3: CASSPDTNRYRETQYF

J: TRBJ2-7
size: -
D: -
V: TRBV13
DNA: TGTGCCAGCAGCCCCCGTCAGTCCGTATCCTACGAGCAGTACTTC
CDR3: CASSPRQSVSYEQYF

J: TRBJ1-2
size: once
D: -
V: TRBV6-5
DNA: TGTGCCAGCAGTTACTCGATGAAAGGGGTGGGCTACACCTTC
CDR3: CASSYSMKGVGYTF

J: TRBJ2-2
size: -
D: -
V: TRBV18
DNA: TGTGCCAGCTCACCAATAAGAGGCGAGACCGGGGAGCTGTTTTTT
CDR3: CASSPIRGETGELFF

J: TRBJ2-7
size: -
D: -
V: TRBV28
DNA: TGTGCCAGCACCGGGACAGGGGTGGCGGGAGGGCTCGAGCAGTACTTC
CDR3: CASTGTGVAGGLEQYF

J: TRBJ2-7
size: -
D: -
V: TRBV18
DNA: TGTGCCAGCTCACCGACAAAGTCCTCCTACGAGCAGTACTTC
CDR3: CASSPTKSSYEQYF

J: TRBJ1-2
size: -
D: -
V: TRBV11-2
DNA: TGTGCCAGCAACATCGCGGGCAGCTATGGCTACACCTTC
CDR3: CASNIAGSYGYTF

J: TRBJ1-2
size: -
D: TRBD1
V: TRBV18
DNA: TGTGCCAGCTCACCATCGGACAGGGGGGTTGGCTACACCTTC
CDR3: CASSPSDRGVGYTF

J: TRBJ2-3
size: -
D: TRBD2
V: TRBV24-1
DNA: TGTGCCACCGGGACAGCCGGGACTAGCGGCACAGATACGCAGTATTTT
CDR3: CATGTAGTSGTDTQYF

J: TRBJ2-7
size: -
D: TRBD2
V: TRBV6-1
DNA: TGTGCCAGCAGTGAAGGGAGTAGCGGGAGGCAGTACTTC
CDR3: CASSEGSSGRQYF

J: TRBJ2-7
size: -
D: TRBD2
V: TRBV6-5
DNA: TGTGCCAGCAGTTACACCAGACTAGCGGGAGCGTACGAGCAGTACTTC
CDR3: CASSYTRLAGAYEQYF

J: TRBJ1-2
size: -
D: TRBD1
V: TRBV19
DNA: TGTGCCAGTAACACAGGGGGAGGTTATGGCTACACCTTC
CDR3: CASNTGGGYGYTF

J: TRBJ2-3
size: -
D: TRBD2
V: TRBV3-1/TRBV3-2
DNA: TGTGCCAGCAGCCGAGTCGGTACTAGCGGCACAGATACGCAGTATTTT
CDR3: CASSRVGTSGTDTQYF

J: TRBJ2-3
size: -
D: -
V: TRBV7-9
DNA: TGTGCCAGCAGCCTCTCGACTAGTACAGATACGCAGTATTTT
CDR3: CASSLSTSTDTQYF

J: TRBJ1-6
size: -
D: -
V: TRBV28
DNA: TGTGCCAGCAGTCCCCGGTCCGGGAATTCACCCCTCCACTTT
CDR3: CASSPRSGNSPLHF

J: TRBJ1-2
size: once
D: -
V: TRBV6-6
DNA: TGTGCCAGCACCACCGGGGGGCCGGGCTATGGCTACACCTTC
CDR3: CASTTGGPGYGYTF

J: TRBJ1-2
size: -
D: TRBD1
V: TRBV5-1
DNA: TGCGCCAGCAGCTTGGAGGGACAGGGGTCGGTTGGCTACACCTTC
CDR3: CASSLEGQGSVGYTF

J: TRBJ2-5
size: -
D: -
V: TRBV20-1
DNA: TGCAGTGCTAGAGATAGGCGGTCCCAGTACTTC
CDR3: CSARDRRSQYF

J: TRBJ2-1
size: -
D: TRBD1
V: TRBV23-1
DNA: TGCGCCAGCAGTCAATCGCGAAAGAGGGGGACAGGGGGTGGAAATGAGCAGTTCTTC
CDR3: CASSQSRKRGTGGGNEQFF

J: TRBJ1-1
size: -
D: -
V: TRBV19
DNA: TGTGCCAGTAGTATTCCCCCTAAGAACACTGAAGCTTTCTTT
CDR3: CASSIPPKNTEAFF